Below are 12 T cell receptor beta chains sequenced from a single sample in a study of blood T cells in healthy people across ages. Next came a second PCR, run for roughly 6 to 11 cycles, which used a sample-barcoded 5' primer along with a J-beta primer mix. TCRdb analysed the 5' RACE reads with MiXCR anew, one entry per CDR3 protein. The repertoire has 700,000 to 950,000 distinct CDR3 sequences, roughly 64% of them found once; the top ten carry approximately 20%. What was sequenced was blood. Receptor source: a man younger than 45 in good health.

This clonotype was recorded a few times. The V call is TRBV6-2 or TRBV6-3, the J call TRBJ2-4; D remains ambiguous. The CDR3 is 15 amino acids. Germline CDR1 reads MNHEY; CDR2 reads SVGEGT. The ends were cut back, 0 bases at V and 7 bases at J, with 13 bases in the middle. The chain's CDR3 is CASSYSTEGPNIQYF. CDR3 coding DNA: TGTGCCAGCAGTTACTCGACGGAAGGGCCTAACATTCAGTACTTC.

The chain links TRBV24-1 to TRBJ2-1; D is undetermined. Trimming removed 5 bases from V and 7 bases from J, with 11 bases in between. CDR3 length equals 13 residues. The V gene's germline CDR1 is KGHDR and CDR2 SFDVKD. The CDR3 DNA reads TGTGCCACCAGTGGAGGATTGGGAAATGAGCAGTTCTTC. Translating gives CATSGGLGNEQFF.

The chain uses TRBV11-2 and TRBJ2-5; 7 bases map to TRBD2. CDR1 is SGHAT, CDR2 FQNNGV, per germline. The CDR3 sequence is 15 residues long. The junction had 15 bases not matched to a gene; V was cut back by 11 bases and J by 3 bases. Written as DNA, the CDR3 is TGTGCCCAGAGGTGGGGTAGCGGGCAGAAAGAGACCCAGTACTTC. Translation gives CAQRWGSGQKETQYF. Complete variable domain (other parts from reference TRBV11-2 and TRBJ2-5): EAGVAQSPRYKIIEKRQSVAFWCNPISGHATLYWYQQILGQGPKLLIQFQNNGVVDDSQLPKDRFSAERLKGVDSTLKIQPAKLEDSAVYLCAQRWGSGQKETQYFGPGTRLLVL.

The sample holds many counts of this clonotype. The chain has TRBV28 and TRBJ1-1; D call uncertain. Germline V gives CDR1 MDHEN, CDR2 SYDVKM. The CDR3 spans 10 residues. The germline V and J ends were trimmed by 8 bases and 7 bases, with 8 bases remaining between them. CDR3 nucleotide sequence: TGTGCCAGCGGACCCCGTGAAGCTTTCTTT. Its translation is CASGPREAFF.

The V call is TRBV19, the J call TRBJ2-5; 10 bases agree with TRBD2. V lost 3 bases and J lost 0; bases outside the gene matches: 7. This CDR3 has 17 amino acids. Germline CDR1 LNHDA, CDR2 SQIVND (reference sequence). CDR3 nucleotide sequence: TGTGCCAGTAGTATTGGACTAGCGGAATTGTACCAAGAGACCCAGTACTTC. Its translation is CASSIGLAELYQETQYF.

In this sample, this clonotype turned up a few times. V and J are TRBV29-1 and TRBJ2-7, with 7 bases matching TRBD2. After removal of 4 bases from V and 2 bases from J, the junction contained 8 bases not matched to a gene. This CDR3 contains 14 residues. Germline loops: CDR1 SQVTM, CDR2 ANQGSEA. In nucleotides, the CDR3 is TGCAGCGTTGGAGGGAGGGACGGGACCTACGAGCAGTACTTC. Translating it yields CSVGGRDGTYEQYF.

The J gene is TRBJ1-2, the V gene TRBV18; unclear D gene. The CDR3 loop spans 12 amino acids. The V end was cut by 8 bases, the J end by 7 bases, with 14 bases between. Germline assignment: CDR1 KGHSH and CDR2 LQKENI. DNA for the CDR3: TGTGCCAGCAGCTTAGCGTCCGGTGGCTACACCTTC. Encoded protein: CASSLASGGYTF.

J is TRBJ2-7 and V is TRBV7-9; D gene unclear. Germline CDR1 and CDR2: SEHNR and FQNEAQ (reference sequence). Trimming took 5 bases from V and 2 from J, leaving 13 bases between them. This CDR3 spans 14 amino acids. In nucleotides, the CDR3 is TGTGCCAGCAGCCCGACCCTAACGCCCTACGAGCAGTACTTC. Protein product: CASSPTLTPYEQYF.

Worth noting for this clonotype: Mismatch with germline at one junction end may stem from a read error. V is TRBV29-1 and J is TRBJ2-1; TRBD2 matches at 9 bases. This CDR3 spans 18 amino acids. Germline loops: CDR1 SQVTM, CDR2 ANQGSEA. The CDR3 loop is CSCEKILGGGGGRNGQFF. CDR3 nucleotide sequence: TGCAGCTGTGAGAAGATACTTGGCGGGGGGGGAGGAAGAAATGGGCAGTTCTTC.

The V gene is TRBV3-1, the J gene TRBJ1-1, with 9 nucleotides matching TRBD1. V trimming: 1 base; J trimming: 12 bases; junction bases outside the gene matches: 12. The CDR3 sequence is 15 residues long. Germline CDR1 and CDR2: LGHDT and YNNKEL (reference sequence). This CDR3 is CASSQGPGQGPSTFF. The CDR3 DNA is TGTGCCAGCAGCCAAGGCCCGGGACAGGGCCCCTCGACTTTCTTT.

This chain connects TRBV12-3 or TRBV12-4 to TRBJ1-4, with D perhaps matching TRBD1 (5 bases). This CDR3 has 13 residues. V shed 8 bases and J shed 11 bases, with 18 bases lying between them. CDR3 protein: CASGRDGEGKLFF. The CDR3 bases are TGTGCCAGCGGTCGGGACGGCGAGGGGAAACTGTTTTTT.

This clonotype was picked up many times. The chain recombines TRBV12-3 or TRBV12-4 with TRBJ1-2; TRBD1 agrees at 7 bases. The CDR3 sequence is 12 residues long. Unmatched junction bases numbered 3, after V lost 6 bases and J lost 5 bases. CDR3 sequence (DNA): TGTGCCAGCAGCTTACAGGGGTATGGCTACACCTTC. This translates into CASSLQGYGYTF.